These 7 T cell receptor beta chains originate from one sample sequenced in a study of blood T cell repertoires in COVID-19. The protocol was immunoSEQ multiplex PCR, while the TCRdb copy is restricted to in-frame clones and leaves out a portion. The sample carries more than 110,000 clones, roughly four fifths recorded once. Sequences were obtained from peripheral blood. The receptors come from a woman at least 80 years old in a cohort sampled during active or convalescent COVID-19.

The DNA for the CDR3 is TGTGCCAGCCGGACAGGGGAGGAGGACAAAAACATTCAGTACTTC. Its translation is CASRTGEEDKNIQYF. The chain links TRBV21-1 to TRBJ2-4; TRBD1 is the table's D call, not checked against the DNA. TRBV21-1 is deemed a pseudogene. There are 15 residues in the CDR3.

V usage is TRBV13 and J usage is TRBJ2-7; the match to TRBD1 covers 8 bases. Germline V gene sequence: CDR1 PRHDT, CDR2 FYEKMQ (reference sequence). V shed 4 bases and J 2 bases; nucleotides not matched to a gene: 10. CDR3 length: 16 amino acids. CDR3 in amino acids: CASSYNPGQVTYEQYF. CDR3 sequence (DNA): TGTGCCAGCAGCTACAACCCGGGACAGGTCACCTACGAGCAGTACTTC.

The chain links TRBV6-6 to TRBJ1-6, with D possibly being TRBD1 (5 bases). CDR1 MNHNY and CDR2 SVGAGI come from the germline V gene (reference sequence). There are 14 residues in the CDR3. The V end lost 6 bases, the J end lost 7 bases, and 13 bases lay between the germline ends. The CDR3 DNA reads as TGTGCCAGCAGCCTGCGGGGGAACAATTCACCCCTCCACTTT. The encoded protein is CASSLRGNNSPLHF.

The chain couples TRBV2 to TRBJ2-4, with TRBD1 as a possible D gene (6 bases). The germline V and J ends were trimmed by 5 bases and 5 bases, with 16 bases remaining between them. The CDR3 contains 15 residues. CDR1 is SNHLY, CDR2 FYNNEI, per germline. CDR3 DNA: TGTGCCAGCAGTCACGAACAGGGTACAGAAAACATTCAGTACTTC. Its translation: CASSHEQGTENIQYF.

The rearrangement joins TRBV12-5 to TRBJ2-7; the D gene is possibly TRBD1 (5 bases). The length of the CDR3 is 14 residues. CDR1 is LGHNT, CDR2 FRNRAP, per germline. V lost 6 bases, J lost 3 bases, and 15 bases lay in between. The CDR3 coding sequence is TGTGCTAGTGGGCTACCCGCTAGGGGCTACGAGCAGTACGTC. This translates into CASGLPARGYEQYV.

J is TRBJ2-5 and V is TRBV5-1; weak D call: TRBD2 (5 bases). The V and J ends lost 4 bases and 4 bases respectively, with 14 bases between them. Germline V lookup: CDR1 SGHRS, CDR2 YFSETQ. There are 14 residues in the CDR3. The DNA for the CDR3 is TGCGCCAGCAGCCTAACCCTGGCGGGAGAGACCCAGTACTTC. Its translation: CASSLTLAGETQYF.

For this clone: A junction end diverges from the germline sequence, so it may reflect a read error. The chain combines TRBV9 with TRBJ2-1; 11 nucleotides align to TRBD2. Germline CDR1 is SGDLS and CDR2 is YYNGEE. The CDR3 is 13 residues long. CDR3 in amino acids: CASSAIAGGEPFF. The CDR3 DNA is TGTGCCAGCAGCGCTATAGCGGGGGGGGAGCCGTTCTTC.